These T cell receptor beta chains were read from a single sample in a study of control samples from healthy donors and cancer patients. The assay was immunoSEQ multiplex PCR, and TCRdb's table has in-frame clones only and misses some. Of around 84,000 clones listed, 75% to 95% are singletons. The source material was blood. The source is a man aged 30 to 45 in good health. Each CDR3 is given with its conserved first and last residue. D genes are given only for firm matches. Expanded clones are given a class, and other clones once, few, many or no size at all.

j_call v_call d_call clone_size cdr3_aa cdr3_nt
TRBJ1-5 TRBV6-1 NA NA CASSEVARKGQPQHF TGTGCCAGCAGTGAAGTTGCCAGAAAAGGACAGCCCCAGCATTTT
TRBJ1-3 TRBV28 NA NA CASRTREEPYTIYF TGTGCCAGCCGGACCCGGGAGGAGCCGTACACCATATATTTT
TRBJ1-1 TRBV7-2 NA once CASSPSRTEAFF TGTGCCAGCAGCCCGTCGAGGACTGAAGCTTTCTTT
TRBJ1-2 TRBV7-9 TRBD1 NA CASSPGTGSNYGYTF TGTGCCAGCAGCCCAGGGACAGGGAGTAACTATGGCTACACCTTC
TRBJ2-7 TRBV7-2 NA NA CASSLHTSNGGLSYEQYF TGTGCCAGCAGCTTACATACTTCGAACGGGGGACTCTCCTACGAGCAGTACTTC
TRBJ1-3 TRBV27 NA NA CASSLKTGNTIYF TGTGCCAGCAGTTTAAAAACTGGAAACACCATATATTTT
TRBJ2-1 TRBV10-1 NA NA CASSEVGTGTRFF NA
TRBJ1-5 TRBV28 TRBD1 NA CASQGGGGQPQHF TGTGCCAGCCAGGGAGGGGGCGGTCAGCCCCAGCATTTT
TRBJ1-5 TRBV24-1 NA once CATSDSGVQPQHF TGTGCCACCAGTGATTCAGGGGTTCAGCCCCAGCATTTT
TRBJ1-1 TRBV6-5 TRBD1 NA CASSITGGAHTEAFF TGTGCCAGCAGTATTACAGGGGGCGCCCACACTGAAGCTTTCTTT
TRBJ2-1 TRBV5-4 TRBD1 NA CASSRAGGSYNEQFF TGTGCCAGCAGCCGGGCAGGGGGCTCCTACAATGAGCAGTTCTTC
TRBJ1-2 TRBV28 NA NA CASSSWAAGGYGYTF TGTGCCAGCAGTTCATGGGCGGCCGGGGGCTATGGCTACACCTTC
TRBJ1-1 TRBV6-5 NA NA CASSYIGSSNTEAFF TGTGCCAGCAGTTACATAGGCAGTTCGAACACTGAAGCTTTCTTT
TRBJ2-7 TRBV6-5 NA NA CASSYPDGPYEQYF TGTGCCAGCAGTTACCCGGACGGACCCTACGAGCAGTACTTC
TRBJ1-5 TRBV5-6 TRBD1 NA CASSAARTGALSNQPQHF TGTGCCAGCAGCGCGGCCAGGACAGGGGCCCTAAGCAATCAGCCCCAGCATTTT
TRBJ1-1 TRBV20-1 NA NA CSARLNREAFF TGCAGTGCTAGACTTAACAGGGAAGCTTTCTTT
TRBJ1-1 TRBV15 TRBD1 NA CATTRGQKYTEAFF TGTGCCACCACCAGGGGACAGAAATACACTGAAGCTTTCTTT
TRBJ2-1 TRBV5-4 NA NA CASSAPPGDEQFF TGTGCCAGCAGCGCTCCCCCGGGGGATGAGCAGTTCTTC
TRBJ1-1 TRBV9 NA NA CASSVDGDTEAFF TGTGCCAGCAGCGTTGACGGGGACACTGAAGCTTTCTTT
TRBJ2-2 TRBV6-5 NA NA CASSLVGANTGELFF TGTGCCAGCAGTCTTGTCGGGGCGAACACCGGGGAGCTGTTTTTT
TRBJ2-1 TRBV27 NA few CASSLRVGANEQFF TGTGCCAGCAGTTTAAGGGTTGGGGCCAATGAGCAGTTCTTC
TRBJ2-1 TRBV6-4 NA NA CASSDWLASLHEQFF TGTGCCAGCAGTGACTGGCTAGCGAGCTTACACGAGCAGTTCTTC
TRBJ2-2 TRBV7-3 TRBD2 NA CASSPRSGAGAGELFF TGTGCCAGCAGCCCCCGGTCCGGGGCGGGGGCCGGGGAGCTGTTTTTT
TRBJ2-7 TRBV7-9 NA NA CASDSAGQIEQYF TGTGCCAGCGATTCCGCGGGACAAATCGAGCAGTACTTC
TRBJ1-3 TRBV4-1 NA NA CASSQVMGGSGNTIYF TGCGCCAGCAGCCAAGTAATGGGGGGCTCTGGAAACACCATATATTTT
TRBJ2-3 TRBV4-2 TRBD2 once CASSQDQGGGLALNTQYF TGTGCCAGCAGCCAAGATCAAGGGGGAGGACTAGCCCTAAATACGCAGTATTTT
TRBJ2-6 TRBV4-3 TRBD1 NA CASSRITGGTGANVLTF TGCGCCAGCAGCCGGATAACAGGGGGCACTGGGGCCAACGTCCTGACTTTC
TRBJ2-7 TRBV28 TRBD1 NA CASSLWDRSYEQYF TGTGCCAGCAGTTTATGGGACAGGAGCTACGAGCAGTACTTC
TRBJ1-5 TRBV5-8 NA NA CASSLHSSYNQPQHF TGTGCCAGCAGCTTACACAGCTCTTACAATCAGCCCCAGCATTTT
TRBJ2-1 TRBV3-1/TRBV3-2 NA NA CASSHPRQGGQFF TGTGCCAGCAGCCACCCAAGACAGGGAGGGCAGTTCTTC